Listed below are T cell receptor beta chains from one sample, sequenced in a study of a mutant IDH1 vaccine in newly diagnosed glioma. Sequenced by immunoSEQ multiplex PCR; TCRdb stores in-frame clones only, minus some. This sample carries tens of thousands of clones, roughly 80% of them seen once, and the ten largest clones take 20% to 25%. No cognate antigen is known for these TCRs. The material sequenced was PBMCs, taken from a glioma patient whose treatment included an IDH1 peptide vaccine. These receptor sequences come from a young man with glioma. CDR3s include the opening cysteine and the closing phenylalanine or tryptophan. Each record gives: V gene, clone size, J gene, D gene, CDR3 protein, CDR3 DNA. D genes are given only for firm matches. Clone sizes are given selectively: once, few, many, or a class where the clone is expanded.

V: TRBV11-3
size: .
J: TRBJ2-5
D: TRBD2
CDR3: CASSAGLAGVGETQYF
DNA: TGTGCCAGCAGCGCGGGACTAGCGGGAGTTGGAGAGACCCAGTACTTC

V: TRBV5-1
size: .
J: TRBJ2-7
D: TRBD2
CDR3: CASSLEGLDWYEQYF
DNA: TGCGCCAGCAGCTTGGAGGGACTAGATTGGTACGAGCAGTACTTC

V: TRBV4-1
size: .
J: TRBJ1-4
D: .
CDR3: CASSQEGSPGGEKLFF
DNA: TGCGCCAGCAGCCAAGAGGGCAGCCCGGGGGGTGAAAAACTGTTTTTT

V: TRBV19
size: .
J: TRBJ2-7
D: .
CDR3: CASSHIGSEGEQYF
DNA: TGTGCCAGTAGTCACATCGGGAGTGAGGGCGAGCAGTACTTC

V: TRBV29-1
size: .
J: TRBJ1-4
D: .
CDR3: CSATRAGRGEKLFF
DNA: TGCAGCGCTACTCGGGCAGGGAGGGGTGAAAAACTGTTTTTT

V: TRBV5-1
size: .
J: TRBJ2-7
D: .
CDR3: CASSLGGFPYEQYF
DNA: TGCGCCAGCAGCTTGGGGGGTTTTCCCTACGAGCAGTACTTC

V: TRBV5-6
size: .
J: TRBJ2-4
D: TRBD1
CDR3: CASSFDRVGRNIQYF
DNA: TGTGCCAGCAGCTTCGACAGGGTTGGACGAAACATTCAGTACTTC

V: TRBV7-7
size: .
J: TRBJ2-5
D: .
CDR3: CASSLVGGGRETQYF
DNA: TGTGCCAGCAGCTTAGTTGGGGGGGGCCGCGAGACCCAGTACTTC

V: TRBV5-5
size: .
J: TRBJ2-1
D: .
CDR3: CASSWRWDKLTGEQFF
DNA: TGTGCCAGCAGCTGGAGGTGGGACAAGCTCACAGGTGAGCAGTTCTTC

V: TRBV5-1
size: .
J: TRBJ1-4
D: TRBD1
CDR3: CASSSTGGAGGEKLFF
DNA: TGCGCCAGCAGCTCTACAGGGGGCGCGGGAGGCGAAAAACTGTTTTTT

V: TRBV7-2
size: .
J: TRBJ1-6
D: TRBD1
CDR3: CASSSQIGQGFSPLHF
DNA: TGTGCCAGCAGCTCGCAGATCGGACAGGGATTTTCACCCCTCCACTTT

V: TRBV7-8
size: .
J: TRBJ1-2
D: TRBD1
CDR3: CASSSDRGLGYTF
DNA: TGTGCCAGCAGTTCGGACAGGGGACTTGGCTACACCTTC

V: TRBV30
size: .
J: TRBJ2-7
D: TRBD2
CDR3: CAWEASGVSEQYF
DNA: TGTGCCTGGGAGGCTAGCGGGGTTAGCGAGCAGTACTTC

V: TRBV2
size: .
J: TRBJ2-5
D: .
CDR3: CASRDISGAQETQYF
DNA: TGTGCCAGCAGAGATATAAGCGGCGCCCAAGAGACCCAGTACTTC

V: TRBV9
size: .
J: TRBJ2-5
D: .
CDR3: CASSVWTEQETQYF
DNA: TGTGCCAGCAGCGTCTGGACAGAGCAAGAGACCCAGTACTTC

V: TRBV5-1
size: .
J: TRBJ1-4
D: TRBD1
CDR3: CASSLTTGANEKLFF
DNA: TGCGCCAGCAGCTTGACGACAGGGGCTAATGAAAAACTGTTTTTT

V: TRBV9
size: .
J: TRBJ2-7
D: .
CDR3: CASSVEGQGYEQYF
DNA: TGTGCCAGCAGCGTAGAGGGGCAGGGTTACGAGCAGTACTTC

V: TRBV9
size: .
J: TRBJ2-2
D: TRBD2
CDR3: CASSTRLGLAAGELFF
DNA: TGTGCCAGCAGCACACGCTTGGGACTAGCGGCCGGGGAGCTGTTTTTT

V: TRBV30
size: .
J: TRBJ1-4
D: .
CDR3: CAWSPLMGNEKLFF
DNA: TGTGCCTGGAGTCCGCTGATGGGGAATGAAAAACTGTTTTTT

V: TRBV5-1
size: .
J: TRBJ2-3
D: .
CDR3: CASSWRGHNTDTQYF
DNA: TGCGCCAGCAGCTGGCGGGGACATAACACAGATACGCAGTATTTT

V: TRBV9
size: .
J: TRBJ1-4
D: .
CDR3: CASSERGIPNEKLFF
DNA: TGTGCCAGCAGCGAGAGGGGGATCCCTAATGAAAAACTGTTTTTT

V: TRBV15
size: .
J: TRBJ1-2
D: .
CDR3: CATSRAGINYGYTF
DNA: TGTGCCACCAGCAGAGCTGGGATTAACTATGGCTACACCTTC

V: TRBV5-1
size: few
J: TRBJ1-1
D: .
CDR3: CASSWYPHGDMGPQAFF
DNA: TGCGCCAGCAGCTGGTATCCCCACGGAGACATGGGCCCCCAAGCTTTCTTT

V: TRBV9
size: .
J: TRBJ1-2
D: .
CDR3: CASSPTGQKGYYGYTF
DNA: TGTGCCAGCAGCCCCACCGGACAAAAAGGGTACTATGGCTACACCTTC

V: TRBV9
size: .
J: TRBJ2-7
D: .
CDR3: CASSGPQGMSYEQYF
DNA: TGTGCCAGCAGCGGACCACAGGGAATGTCCTACGAGCAGTACTTC

V: TRBV27
size: .
J: TRBJ1-2
D: .
CDR3: CASSLSSRAGGYTF
DNA: TGTGCCAGCAGTTTAAGTAGCAGGGCGGGTGGCTACACCTTC

V: TRBV10-3
size: .
J: TRBJ2-1
D: .
CDR3: CAINTRGVSSYNEQFF
DNA: TGTGCCATCAACACCCGCGGGGTTAGCTCCTACAATGAGCAGTTCTTC